This T cell receptor beta chain originates from a study of T-cell memory formation after mild COVID-19. The overall study: TCR clusters were largely donor specific.

Study results and caveats: Some SARS-CoV-2-responding clones were already detected in memory before infection.

Germline V gene lookup returns CDR1 LGHDT and CDR2 YNNKEL (reference sequence). V trimming: 5 bases; J trimming: 4 bases; junction bases outside the gene matches: 6. This CDR3 has 14 amino acids. A single record per CDR3 protein comes from TCRdb applying MiXCR to the 5' RACE reads. This sample has about 140,000 distinct CDR3 sequences, with 11% to 15% found just once. This clonotype was detected a few times. Antigen unknown. Sequences were obtained from PBMCs or a T cell subset sorted from them (not recorded which). This sequence was found in an adult woman who had mild COVID-19 (a few samples of this study predate the infection). Cell type and time point are not known. The chain joins TRBV3-1 to TRBJ1-2; 8 bases are shared with TRBD1. The CDR3 DNA reads as TGTGCCAGCAGCTCCGCCGGGACAGGCTATGGCTACACCTTC. Encoded protein: CASSSAGTGYGYTF.